Listed below are T cell receptor beta chains from one sample, sequenced in a study of tumor and adjacent non-tumor tissue in lung cancer. TCRdb redid the calling of the multiplex PCR reads with MiXCR, one entry per CDR3 protein. The data hold 110,000 or so distinct CDR3 sequences, with over 55% observed a single time. The specimen was distant non-tumor lung tissue. These receptors were collected from a man between 60 and 75 years old with non-small cell lung cancer. Each CDR3 is given with its conserved first and last residue. The D gene is left open where the match is weak. Size tells how often a clone was seen (once, few, many) or the class of an expanded clone, and some rows leave it out.

abundance | d_gene | j_gene | v_gene | CDR3nt | CDR3aa
few | TRBD1 | TRBJ1-4 | TRBV20-1 | TGCAGTGCTCGGACAGGGGGAGATGAAAAACTGTTTTTT | CSARTGGDEKLFF
once | . | TRBJ2-7 | TRBV12-3/TRBV12-4 | TGTGCCAGCAGGTTTAGACATGGCTCCTACGAGCAGTACTTC | CASRFRHGSYEQYF
. | . | TRBJ2-2 | TRBV6-1 | TGTGCCAGCAGGGAGACCAGCTATCCCGCGAACACCGGGGAACTGTTTTTT | CASRETSYPANTGELFF
. | TRBD2 | TRBJ2-5 | TRBV15 | TGTGCCACCAGCAGAGAGGCTAGCGGAGGAGAGACCCAGTACTTC | CATSREASGGETQYF
. | . | TRBJ1-2 | TRBV5-4 | TGTGCCAGCAGCTCAAGGACAGTGGGGATATTGGGCTACACCTTC | CASSSRTVGILGYTF
. | . | TRBJ2-7 | TRBV20-1 | TGCAGTGCTAGAGGCAGGGGTTGGTCCTACGAGCAGTACTTC | CSARGRGWSYEQYF
. | . | TRBJ2-2 | TRBV10-3 | TGTGTCATCAGTGAGAAGGGGTACACCGGGGAGCTGTTTTTT | CVISEKGYTGELFF
. | TRBD1 | TRBJ1-2 | TRBV9 | TGTGCCAGCAGCCTATTTGACAGGGGAACCTATGGCTACACCTTC | CASSLFDRGTYGYTF
. | . | TRBJ2-1 | TRBV5-4 | TGTGCCAGTAGCTTGGTAGGGGGGCGAGACAATGAGCAGTTCTTC | CASSLVGGRDNEQFF
. | . | TRBJ2-1 | TRBV6-2/TRBV6-3 | TGTGCCAGCGGTTACTCGACTAGGTACAATGAGCATTTCTTC | CASGYSTRYNEHFF
few | TRBD2 | TRBJ2-3 | TRBV10-3 | TGTGCCATCAGTGGGGCCCACGCGGGAGGCCCAGATACGCAGTATTTT | CAISGAHAGGPDTQYF
few | . | TRBJ2-2 | TRBV7-2 | TGTGCCAGCAGTTCAGTGAACACCGGGGAGCTGTTTTTT | CASSSVNTGELFF
many | . | TRBJ1-2 | TRBV5-1 | TGCGCCAGCAGCTTGGAGGTTGGCGGCTATGGCTACACCTTC | CASSLEVGGYGYTF
. | . | TRBJ2-7 | TRBV10-3 | TGTGCAATCACTCAGGGTCCGGGGAGGGAGCAGTACTTC | CAITQGPGREQYF
few | . | TRBJ2-2 | TRBV7-9 | TGTGCCAGCGGCCCGCTTCTACGGGACAACCCGAACACCGGGGAGCTGTTTTTT | CASGPLLRDNPNTGELFF
many | . | TRBJ1-1 | TRBV6-5 | TGTGCCAGCAGTTCGGTCATAAAGGGAACTGAAGCTTTCTTT | CASSSVIKGTEAFF
. | . | TRBJ2-7 | TRBV6-5 | TGTGCCAGCAGTCCCCGGGCAGGGGGAGGCGAGCAGTATTTC | CASSPRAGGGEQYF
many | TRBD2 | TRBJ2-2 | TRBV5-8 | TGTGCCAGCAGCTTAGGCGGGAGCGGTGCCGGGGAGCTGTTTTTT | CASSLGGSGAGELFF
. | . | TRBJ2-7 | TRBV7-9 | TGTGCCAGCAGCTTAGGGCCCGGGTCGCCCTCCAACGAGCAGTACTTC | CASSLGPGSPSNEQYF
. | TRBD1 | TRBJ2-7 | TRBV29-1 | TGCAGCGTTTTGCACCCTCGGACAGGGGGCGCCGAACAGTACTTC | CSVLHPRTGGAEQYF
few | TRBD2 | TRBJ2-2 | TRBV7-9 | TGTGCCAGCAGCTCGAGCGGGGGGAACACCGGGGAGCTGTTTTTT | CASSSSGGNTGELFF
few | TRBD1 | TRBJ2-7 | TRBV12-3/TRBV12-4 | TGTGCCAGCAGTCCCCGGACAGGGGTCGTCTACGAGCAGTACTTC | CASSPRTGVVYEQYF
once | . | TRBJ2-1 | TRBV11-1 | TGTGTCAGCAGCTTACGGACTTCCTACAATGAGCAATTCTTC | CVSSLRTSYNEQFF
. | . | TRBJ2-5 | TRBV5-1 | TGCGCCAGCAGCCTGGGCGGGTGGAAAGAGACCCAGTACTTC | CASSLGGWKETQYF
many | . | TRBJ1-1 | TRBV5-5 | TGTGCCAGCAGCTTGGTCCAGGGGTGGACTGAAGCTTTCTTT | CASSLVQGWTEAFF
few | . | TRBJ1-3 | TRBV5-1 | TGCGCCAGCAGCTTGGGGGATCTCTCTGGAAACACCATATATTTT | CASSLGDLSGNTIYF
many | . | TRBJ2-1 | TRBV12-3/TRBV12-4 | TGTGCCAGCAGTTACACTACGGAGGAGCAGTTCTTC | CASSYTTEEQFF
. | . | TRBJ2-4 | TRBV11-2 | TGTACCAGCAGTGACCAAGGGGGTCTAGCTAAAAACATTCAGTACTTC | CTSSDQGGLAKNIQYF
. | . | TRBJ2-2 | TRBV5-6 | TGTGCCAGCAGTTCCCTACTTGGTCAGAACACCGGGGAGCTGCTTTTT | CASSSLLGQNTGELLF
. | . | TRBJ2-1 | TRBV29-1 | TGCAGCGCTGAAGGGACATTCCTCTCCTACAATGAGCTGTTCTTC | CSAEGTFLSYNELFF
. | . | TRBJ1-5 | TRBV12-3/TRBV12-4 | TGCGCCAGCTCGCCGAAAGAAGATCAGCCCCAGCATTTT | CASSPKEDQPQHF
. | TRBD2 | TRBJ2-1 | TRBV5-4 | TGTGCCAGCACCATGGGGTACTCTAGCGGGAGGAATGAGCAGTTCTTC | CASTMGYSSGRNEQFF
. | . | TRBJ2-5 | TRBV5-1 | TGCGCCAGCAGCATCCAGAGGGGGTCGGTAGAGAGCCAGTACTTC | CASSIQRGSVESQYF
many | . | TRBJ1-4 | TRBV6-5 | TGTGCCAGCAGTTCGAGTGCAACTAATGAAAAACTGTTTTTT | CASSSSATNEKLFF
. | TRBD1 | TRBJ2-1 | TRBV11-3 | TGTGCCAGCAGCTCCTATTCCTCCAGGGGGACGAATGAGCAGTTCTTC | CASSSYSSRGTNEQFF
once | . | TRBJ2-3 | TRBV6-1 | TGTGCCACCCACTTTATGGGGGGTGATAGGCAGTATTTT | CATHFMGGDRQYF
many | . | TRBJ2-1 | TRBV4-1 | TGCGCCGGCAGCCACCTTTACAATGAGCAGTTCTTC | CAGSHLYNEQFF
many | TRBD2 | TRBJ2-1 | TRBV29-1 | TGCAGCGTTGAAGATCTGGGGCTAGCGGGAGGAAAGGCTTACAATGAGCAGTTCTTC | CSVEDLGLAGGKAYNEQFF
. | . | TRBJ2-3 | TRBV2 | TGTACCAGCAGTGTTGAGTTGGGCAGGGAAGGACTCACAGATACGCAGTATTTT | CTSSVELGREGLTDTQYF
once | . | TRBJ2-2 | TRBV30 | TGTGTCTTCAGCCAGGACACCGGAGAGCTGTTTTTT | CVFSQDTGELFF
. | TRBD2 | TRBJ2-2 | TRBV11-1 | TGTGCCAGCAGCTTAGGGAGTGGCCTAAACAGCGGGGAGCTTTTTTTT | CASSLGSGLNSGELFF
. | TRBD1 | TRBJ2-3 | TRBV5-5 | TGTGCCAGCAGCTCTCTAGGGACAGGCACAGATACGCGGTATTTT | CASSSLGTGTDTRYF
once | . | TRBJ2-2 | TRBV4-3 | TGCACCAGCAGCCAGGAAGTGGGCAGGGTAACCGGGGAGCTGTTTTTT | CTSSQEVGRVTGELFF
. | . | TRBJ2-1 | TRBV6-2/TRBV6-3 | TGTGCCAGCAGTTACTCCTTCGAGTACGTCGATGAGCAGTTCTTC | CASSYSFEYVDEQFF
many | . | TRBJ1-2 | TRBV12-3/TRBV12-4 | TGTGCCAGCAGTTTGGGGCAGGGAATGTGGGGCTACACCTTC | CASSLGQGMWGYTF
. | . | TRBJ2-3 | TRBV6-1 | TGTGCCAGCAGTGCTCATGGGGGGGCCGTAGATACGCAGTATTTT | CASSAHGGAVDTQYF
. | . | TRBJ1-6 | TRBV20-1 | TGCAGTGCTAGAGATGCGATAGGCGGTTCAGCCCTCCACTTT | CSARDAIGGSALHF